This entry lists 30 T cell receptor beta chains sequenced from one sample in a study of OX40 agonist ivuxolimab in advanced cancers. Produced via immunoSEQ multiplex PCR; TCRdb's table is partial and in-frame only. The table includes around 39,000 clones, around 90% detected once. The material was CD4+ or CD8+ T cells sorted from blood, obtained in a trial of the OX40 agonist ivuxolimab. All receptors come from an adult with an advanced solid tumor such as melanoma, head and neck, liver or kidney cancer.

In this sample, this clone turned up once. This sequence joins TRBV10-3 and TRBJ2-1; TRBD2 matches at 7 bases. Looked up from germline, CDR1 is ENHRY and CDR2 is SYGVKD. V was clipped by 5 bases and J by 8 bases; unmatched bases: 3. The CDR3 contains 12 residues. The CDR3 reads CAISRLAYEQFF. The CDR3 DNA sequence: TGTGCCATCAGTCGACTAGCCTATGAGCAGTTCTTC.

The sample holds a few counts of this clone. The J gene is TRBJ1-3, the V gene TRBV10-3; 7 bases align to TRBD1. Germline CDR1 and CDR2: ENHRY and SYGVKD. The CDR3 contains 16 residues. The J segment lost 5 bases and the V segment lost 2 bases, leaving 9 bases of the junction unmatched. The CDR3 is CAISEADRVVRNTIYF. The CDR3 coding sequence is TGTGCCATCAGTGAGGCCGACAGGGTTGTTAGAAACACCATATATTTT.

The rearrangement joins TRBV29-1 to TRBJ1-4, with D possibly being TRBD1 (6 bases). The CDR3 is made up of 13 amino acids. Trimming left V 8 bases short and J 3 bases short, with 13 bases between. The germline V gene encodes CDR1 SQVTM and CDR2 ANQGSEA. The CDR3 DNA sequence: TGCAGCACCTACGGGGGCCCTAATGAAAAACTGTTTTTT. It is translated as CSTYGGPNEKLFF.

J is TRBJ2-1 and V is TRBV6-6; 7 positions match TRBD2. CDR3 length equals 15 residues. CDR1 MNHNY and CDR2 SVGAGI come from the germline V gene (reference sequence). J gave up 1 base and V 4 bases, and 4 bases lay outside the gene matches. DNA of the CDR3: TGTGCCAGCAGTTCTGACGGGGGGTCCTACAATGAGCAGTTCTTC. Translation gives CASSSDGGSYNEQFF.

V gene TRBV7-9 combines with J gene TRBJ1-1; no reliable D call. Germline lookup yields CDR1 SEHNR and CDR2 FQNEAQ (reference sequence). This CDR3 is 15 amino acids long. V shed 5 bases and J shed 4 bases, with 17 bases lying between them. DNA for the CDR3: TGTGCCAGCAGCCAAGACTTAGGAGGGCCCACTGAAGCTTTCTTT. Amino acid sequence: CASSQDLGGPTEAFF. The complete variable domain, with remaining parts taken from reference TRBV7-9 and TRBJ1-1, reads DTGVSQNPRHKITKRGQNVTFRCDPISEHNRLYWYRQTLGQGPEFLTYFQNEAQLEKSRLLSDRFSAERPKGSFSTLEIQRTEQGDSAMYLCASSQDLGGPTEAFFGQGTRLTVV.

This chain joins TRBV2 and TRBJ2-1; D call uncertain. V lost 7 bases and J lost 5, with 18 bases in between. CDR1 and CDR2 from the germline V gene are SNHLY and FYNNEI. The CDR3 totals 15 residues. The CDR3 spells CASTPPLQPHNEQFF. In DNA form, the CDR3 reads TGTGCCAGCACCCCCCCGTTGCAGCCTCACAATGAGCAGTTCTTC.

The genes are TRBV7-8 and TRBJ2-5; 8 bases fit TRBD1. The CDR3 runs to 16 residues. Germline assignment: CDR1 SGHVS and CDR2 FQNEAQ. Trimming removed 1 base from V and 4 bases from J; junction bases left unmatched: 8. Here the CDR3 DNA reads TGTGCCAGCAGCTTAGGACGGGGAGACAGGGGAGAGACCCAGTACTTC. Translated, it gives CASSLGRGDRGETQYF.

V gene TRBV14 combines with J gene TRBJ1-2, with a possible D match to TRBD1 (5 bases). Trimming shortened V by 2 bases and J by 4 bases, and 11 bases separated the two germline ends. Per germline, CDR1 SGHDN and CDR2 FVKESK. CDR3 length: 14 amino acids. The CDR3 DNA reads TGTGCCAGCAGCCAACGACAGCTTGTCTATGGCTACACCTTC. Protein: CASSQRQLVYGYTF.

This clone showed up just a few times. The CDR3 here is CASSLAGTGGRELFF. DNA for the CDR3: TGTGCCAGCAGCTTAGCCGGGACAGGGGGCCGGGAGCTGTTTTTT. The V gene is TRBV7-8, the J gene TRBJ2-2; 12 bases agree with TRBD1. Looked up from germline, CDR1 is SGHVS and CDR2 is FQNEAQ. This CDR3 is built from 15 residues. With 0 bases clipped from V and 9 bases from J, the junction kept 2 bases outside the gene matches.

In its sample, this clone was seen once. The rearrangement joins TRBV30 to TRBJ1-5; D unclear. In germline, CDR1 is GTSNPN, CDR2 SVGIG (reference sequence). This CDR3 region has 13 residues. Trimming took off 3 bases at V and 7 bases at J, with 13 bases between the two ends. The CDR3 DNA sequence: TGTGCCTGGAGAAAGAGGGTCGGGCAGCCCCAGCATTTT. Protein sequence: CAWRKRVGQPQHF.

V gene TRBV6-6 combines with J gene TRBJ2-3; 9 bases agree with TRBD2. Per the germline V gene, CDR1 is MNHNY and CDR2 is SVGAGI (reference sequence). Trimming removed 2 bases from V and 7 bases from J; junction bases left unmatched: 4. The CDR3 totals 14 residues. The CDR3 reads CASSYELAGNTQYF. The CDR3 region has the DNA TGTGCCAGCAGTTACGAACTAGCGGGTAATACGCAGTATTTT.

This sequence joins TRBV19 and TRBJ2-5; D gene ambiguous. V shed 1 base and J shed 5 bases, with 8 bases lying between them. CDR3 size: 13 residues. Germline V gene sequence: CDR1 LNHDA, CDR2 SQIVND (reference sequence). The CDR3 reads CASSIGFLETQYF. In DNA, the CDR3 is TGTGCCAGTAGTATAGGGTTTTTGGAGACCCAGTACTTC.

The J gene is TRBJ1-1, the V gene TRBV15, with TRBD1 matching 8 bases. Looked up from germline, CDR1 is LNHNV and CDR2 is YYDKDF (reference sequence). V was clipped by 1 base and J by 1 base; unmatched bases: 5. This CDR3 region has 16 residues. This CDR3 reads CATSRGNRGKNTEAFF. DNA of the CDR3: TGTGCCACCAGCAGAGGAAACAGGGGGAAGAACACTGAAGCTTTCTTT.

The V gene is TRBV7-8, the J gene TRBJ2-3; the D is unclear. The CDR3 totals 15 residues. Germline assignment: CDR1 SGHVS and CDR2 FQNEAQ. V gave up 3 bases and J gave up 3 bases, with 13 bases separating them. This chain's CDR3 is CASSFSYSITDTQYF. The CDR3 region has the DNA TGTGCCAGCAGCTTTTCCTACAGCATAACAGATACGCAGTATTTT. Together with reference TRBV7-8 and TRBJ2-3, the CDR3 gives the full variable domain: GAGVSQSPRYKVAKRGQDVALRCDPISGHVSLFWYQQALGQGPEFLTYFQNEAQLDKSGLPSDRFFAERPEGSVSTLKIQRTQQEDSAVYLCASSFSYSITDTQYFGPGTRLTVL.

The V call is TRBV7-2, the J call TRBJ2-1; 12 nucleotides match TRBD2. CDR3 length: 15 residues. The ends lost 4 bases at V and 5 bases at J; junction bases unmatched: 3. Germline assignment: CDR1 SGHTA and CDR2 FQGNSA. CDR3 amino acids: CASSYLAGGNNEQFF. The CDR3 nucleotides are TGTGCCAGCAGCTATCTAGCGGGGGGGAACAATGAGCAGTTCTTC. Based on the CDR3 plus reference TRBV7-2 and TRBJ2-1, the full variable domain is GAGVSQSPSNKVTEKGKDVELRCDPISGHTALYWYRQSLGQGLEFLIYFQGNSAPDKSGLPSDRFSAERTGGSVSTLTIQRTQQEDSAVYLCASSYLAGGNNEQFFGPGTRLTVL.

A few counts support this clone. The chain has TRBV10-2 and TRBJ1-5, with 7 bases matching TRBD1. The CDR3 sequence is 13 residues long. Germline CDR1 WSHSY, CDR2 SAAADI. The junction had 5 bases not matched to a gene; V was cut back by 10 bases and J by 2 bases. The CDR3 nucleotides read TGCGCCACAGGGGGGACAGGCAATCAGCCCCAGCATTTT. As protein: CATGGTGNQPQHF.

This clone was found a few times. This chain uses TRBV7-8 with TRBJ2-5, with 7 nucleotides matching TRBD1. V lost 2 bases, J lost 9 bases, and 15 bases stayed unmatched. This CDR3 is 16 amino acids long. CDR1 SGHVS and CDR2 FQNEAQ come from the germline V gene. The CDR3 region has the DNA TGTGCCAGCAGCTTAAGGGCTTCAGGGGGAAAGATGGCCCAGTACTTC. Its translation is CASSLRASGGKMAQYF.

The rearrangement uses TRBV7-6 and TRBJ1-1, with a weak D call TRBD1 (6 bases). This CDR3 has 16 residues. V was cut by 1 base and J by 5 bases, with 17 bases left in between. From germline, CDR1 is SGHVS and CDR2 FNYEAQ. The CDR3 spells CASSLVIPGVGTEAFF. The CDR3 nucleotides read TGTGCCAGCAGCTTAGTCATCCCAGGGGTGGGAACTGAAGCTTTCTTT.

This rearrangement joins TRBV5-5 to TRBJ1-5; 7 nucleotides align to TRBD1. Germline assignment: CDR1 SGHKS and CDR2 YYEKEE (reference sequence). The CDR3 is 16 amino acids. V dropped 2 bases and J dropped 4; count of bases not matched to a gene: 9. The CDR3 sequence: CASSFQGEMGNQPQHF. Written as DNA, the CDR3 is TGTGCCAGCAGCTTTCAGGGGGAGATGGGGAATCAGCCCCAGCATTTT.

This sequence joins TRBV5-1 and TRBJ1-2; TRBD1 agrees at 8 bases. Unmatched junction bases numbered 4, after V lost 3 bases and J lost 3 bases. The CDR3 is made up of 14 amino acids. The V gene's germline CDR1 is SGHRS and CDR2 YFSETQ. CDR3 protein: CASSSGGAYYGYTF. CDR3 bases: TGCGCCAGCAGCTCAGGGGGCGCGTACTATGGCTACACCTTC.

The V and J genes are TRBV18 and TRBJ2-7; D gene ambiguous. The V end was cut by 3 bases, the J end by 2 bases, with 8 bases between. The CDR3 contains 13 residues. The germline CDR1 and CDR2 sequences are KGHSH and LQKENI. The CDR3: CASSPSQTYEQYF. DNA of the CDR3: TGTGCCAGCTCACCGAGTCAAACCTACGAGCAGTACTTC.

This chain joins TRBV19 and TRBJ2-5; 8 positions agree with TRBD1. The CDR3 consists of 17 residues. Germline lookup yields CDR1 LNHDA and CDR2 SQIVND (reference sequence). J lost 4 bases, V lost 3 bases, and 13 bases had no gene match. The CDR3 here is CASSISLTGVRGETQYF. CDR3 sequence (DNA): TGTGCCAGTAGTATTTCCCTGACAGGGGTGAGGGGAGAGACCCAGTACTTC.

CDR3 bases: TGCGCCAGTAACGAAGGGACAGGGATTGGCTACACCTTC. This codes for CASNEGTGIGYTF. This sequence joins TRBV5-1 and TRBJ1-2; 9 positions agree with TRBD1. This CDR3 has 13 amino acids. Trimming at V came to 8 bases and at J to 7 bases, leaving 9 bases not matched to a gene. Germline CDR1 reads SGHRS; CDR2 reads YFSETQ.

CDR3 loop: CASSSRGSGANVLTF. CDR3 bases: TGTGCCAGCAGCTCGAGGGGCTCTGGGGCCAACGTCCTGACTTTC. The gene calls are TRBV5-6 and TRBJ2-6, with D perhaps matching TRBD1 or TRBD2 (5 bases each). CDR3 size: 15 residues. Germline V gene data show CDR1 as SGHDT and CDR2 as YYEEEE. V lost 3 bases and J lost 0, with 7 bases in between. Complete variable domain (other parts from reference TRBV5-6 and TRBJ2-6): DAGVTQSPTHLIKTRGQQVTLRCSPKSGHDTVSWYQQALGQGPQFIFQYYEEEERQRGNFPDRFSGHQFPNYSSELNVNALLLGDSALYLCASSSRGSGANVLTFGAGSRLTVL.

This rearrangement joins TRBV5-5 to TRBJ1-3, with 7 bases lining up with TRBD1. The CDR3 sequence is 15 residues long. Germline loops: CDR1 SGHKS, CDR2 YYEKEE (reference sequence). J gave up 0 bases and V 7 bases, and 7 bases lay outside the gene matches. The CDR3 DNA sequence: TGTGCCAGCGGTATTGGGACAGCCTCTGGAAACACCATATATTTT. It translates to CASGIGTASGNTIYF.

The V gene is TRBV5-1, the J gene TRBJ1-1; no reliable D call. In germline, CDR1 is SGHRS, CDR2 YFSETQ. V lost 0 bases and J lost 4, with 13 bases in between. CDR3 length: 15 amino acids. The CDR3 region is CASSLAGSMGTEAFF. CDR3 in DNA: TGCGCCAGCAGCTTGGCGGGGAGTATGGGCACTGAAGCTTTCTTT.

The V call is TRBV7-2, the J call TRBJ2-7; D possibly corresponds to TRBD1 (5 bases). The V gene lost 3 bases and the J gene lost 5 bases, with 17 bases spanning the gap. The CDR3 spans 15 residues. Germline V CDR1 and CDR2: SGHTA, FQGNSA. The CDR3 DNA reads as TGTGCCAGCAGCTTGACGATGCAGGGAACGAACGAGCAGTACTTC. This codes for CASSLTMQGTNEQYF. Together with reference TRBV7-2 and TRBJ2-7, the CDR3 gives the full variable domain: GAGVSQSPSNKVTEKGKDVELRCDPISGHTALYWYRQSLGQGLEFLIYFQGNSAPDKSGLPSDRFSAERTGGSVSTLTIQRTQQEDSAVYLCASSLTMQGTNEQYFGPGTRLTVT.

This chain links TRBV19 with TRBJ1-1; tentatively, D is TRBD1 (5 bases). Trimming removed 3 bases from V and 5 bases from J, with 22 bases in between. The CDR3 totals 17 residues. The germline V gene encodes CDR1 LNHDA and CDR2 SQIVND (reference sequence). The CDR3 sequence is CASSMPDFWGKLTEAFF. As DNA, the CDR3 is TGTGCCAGTAGTATGCCCGATTTCTGGGGGAAACTTACTGAAGCTTTCTTT.

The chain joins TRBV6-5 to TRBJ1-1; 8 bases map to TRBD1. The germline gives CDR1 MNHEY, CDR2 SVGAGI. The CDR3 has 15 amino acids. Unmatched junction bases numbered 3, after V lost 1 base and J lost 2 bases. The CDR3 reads CASSYFGQGNTEAFF. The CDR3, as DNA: TGTGCCAGCAGTTACTTCGGACAGGGCAACACTGAAGCTTTCTTT.

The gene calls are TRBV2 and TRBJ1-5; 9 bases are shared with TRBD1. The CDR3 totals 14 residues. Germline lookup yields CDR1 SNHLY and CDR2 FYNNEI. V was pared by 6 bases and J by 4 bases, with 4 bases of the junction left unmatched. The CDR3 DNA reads TGTGCCAGCAGCGGGGACAGGGTTAATCAGCCCCAGCATTTT. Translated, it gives CASSGDRVNQPQHF.